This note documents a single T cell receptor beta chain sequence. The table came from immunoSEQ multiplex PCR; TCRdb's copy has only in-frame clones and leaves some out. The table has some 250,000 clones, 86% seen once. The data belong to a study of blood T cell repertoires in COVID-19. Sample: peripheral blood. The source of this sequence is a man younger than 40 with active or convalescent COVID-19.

In nucleotides, the CDR3 is TGTGCCACCAGCAGAGATGTGGGGGCTCAGGGCTACACCTTC. It codes for CATSRDVGAQGYTF. The chain is built from TRBV15 and TRBJ1-2; possibly TRBD1 for D (6 bases). The CDR3 contains 14 residues. Germline values: CDR1 LNHNV, CDR2 YYDKDF (reference sequence). Trimming cost V 0 bases and J 8 bases, with 13 bases left between them.